Presented here are 21 T cell receptor beta chains from one specimen sequenced in a study of shared clonotypes between healthy human individuals. TCRdb's copy holds only in-frame clones and misses some; the assay was immunoSEQ multiplex PCR. The sample carries approximately 500,000 clones, more than 75% recorded once. The specimen sequenced was PBMCs. These TCRs come from a woman in her 40s in good health. Some clones in this sample may be carry-over from other donors' samples.

Notes on this clone: With a much larger clone just one base away, this may be a read error. This same CDR3 is encoded by further DNA sequences in the sample. The V gene is TRBV27, the J gene TRBJ2-1, with unresolved D. Germline V lookup: CDR1 MNHEY, CDR2 SMNVEV (reference sequence). The CDR3 is 11 residues long. Trimming took 6 bases from V and 4 from J, leaving 4 bases between them. CDR3 loop: CASSQYNEQFF. The CDR3 DNA follows: TGTGCCAGCAGCCAATACAATGAGCAGTTCTTC.

The CDR3 DNA follows: TGTGCCAGTAGTACAAGTCGGGGGACCGGGGAGCTGTTTTTT. Residues: CASSTSRGTGELFF. The J gene is TRBJ2-2, the V gene TRBV19, with D possibly matching TRBD2 (6 bases). V dropped 4 bases and J dropped 5 bases, with 11 bases sitting between them. Germline assignment: CDR1 LNHDA and CDR2 SQIVND (reference sequence). This CDR3 region has 14 residues.

The J gene is TRBJ1-5, the V gene TRBV28, with D possibly TRBD1 on 5 matching bases. V gave up 2 bases and J gave up 0 bases, with 11 bases separating them. Germline CDR1 reads MDHEN; CDR2 reads SYDVKM. This CDR3 contains 16 residues. The DNA of the CDR3 is TGTGCCAGCAGTTTAGGGGCAGTTTATAGCAATCAGCCCCAGCATTTT. This translates into CASSLGAVYSNQPQHF.

The chain joins TRBV19 to TRBJ1-5; D is uncertain. Trimming cost V 5 bases and J 0 bases, with 8 bases left between them. The CDR3 is made up of 14 amino acids. Per germline, CDR1 LNHDA and CDR2 SQIVND (reference sequence). CDR3 nucleotides: TGTGCCAGTAGTTCACAGCTTAGCAATCAGCCCCAGCATTTT. It is translated as CASSSQLSNQPQHF. The full variable domain, its missing parts supplied by reference TRBV19 and TRBJ1-5, is DGGITQSPKYLFRKEGQNVTLSCEQNLNHDAMYWYRQDPGQGLRLIYYSQIVNDFQKGDIAEGYSVSREKKESFPLTVTSAQKNPTAFYLCASSSQLSNQPQHFGDGTRLSIL.

The rearrangement uses TRBV7-6 and TRBJ2-5, with 7 positions matching TRBD1. CDR1 and CDR2 (germline): SGHVS, FNYEAQ. J lost 6 bases, V lost 4 bases, and 11 bases had no gene match. This CDR3 contains 15 residues. DNA for the CDR3: TGTGCCAGCAGCTCTGTGACAGGGTTGGTACAGACCCAGTACTTC. Translating it yields CASSSVTGLVQTQYF.

V gene TRBV2 combines with J gene TRBJ2-5, with D unclear. V lost 2 bases to trimming and J lost 2 bases, with 9 bases between them. CDR3 length: 14 amino acids. Germline assignment: CDR1 SNHLY and CDR2 FYNNEI. In nucleotides, the CDR3 is TGTGCCAGCAGTGAAATTTCAGAGCAAGAGACCCAGTACTTC. Its protein is CASSEISEQETQYF.

This clone appeared a single time. V usage is TRBV7-9 and J usage is TRBJ2-2; TRBD2 might be the D (5 bases). CDR3 length: 15 amino acids. Trimming shortened V by 7 bases and J by 5 bases, and 17 bases separated the two germline ends. Germline-derived CDR1 and CDR2 are SEHNR and FQNEAQ (reference sequence). CDR3 protein: CASTIQSPGTGELFF. The CDR3 DNA reads TGTGCCAGCACCATCCAGTCTCCGGGGACCGGGGAGCTGTTTTTT.

This chain links TRBV14 with TRBJ1-1, with TRBD1 identical over 8 bases. Germline V gives CDR1 SGHDN, CDR2 FVKESK. Trimming took 5 bases from V and 5 from J; bases not matched to a gene: 4. There are 13 residues in the CDR3. CDR3 in amino acids: CASSTQGGTEAFF. CDR3 bases: TGTGCCAGCAGCACACAGGGGGGGACTGAAGCTTTCTTT.

The genes are TRBV4-1 and TRBJ2-5, with D perhaps TRBD1 (5 bases). V was clipped by 1 base and J by 3 bases, with 12 bases between them. The germline V gene encodes CDR1 MGHRA and CDR2 YSYEKL. The CDR3 covers 15 residues. The CDR3 is CASSQVLWGEETQYF. The CDR3 DNA is TGCGCCAGCAGCCAAGTACTCTGGGGCGAAGAGACCCAGTACTTC.

The V call is TRBV5-1, the J call TRBJ2-3; D tentatively reads TRBD1 or TRBD2 (5 bases each). CDR3 length: 13 residues. CDR1 and CDR2 from the germline V gene are SGHRS and YFSETQ. The V end lost 4 bases, the J end lost 6 bases, and 12 bases lay between the germline ends. The CDR3 DNA reads TGCGCCAGCAGCGTCGGCGAGGGGGATACGCAGTATTTT. Translating gives CASSVGEGDTQYF. Looking up the rest from reference TRBV5-1 and TRBJ2-3 gives the full variable domain: KAGVTQTPRYLIKTRGQQVTLSCSPISGHRSVSWYQQTPGQGLQFLFEYFSETQRNKGNFPGRFSGRQFSNSRSEMNVSTLELGDSALYLCASSVGEGDTQYFGPGTRLTVL.

J is TRBJ2-1 and V is TRBV7-3; 9 bases match TRBD2. Trimming took 5 bases from V and 0 from J; bases not matched to a gene: 17. From germline, CDR1 is SGHTA and CDR2 FQGTGA. The length of the CDR3 is 20 residues. CDR3 bases: TGTGCCAGCAGCGGAACAGGGATGGGACTAGCTGGCAGCTCCTACAATGAGCAGTTCTTC. Amino acids: CASSGTGMGLAGSSYNEQFF.

The gene calls are TRBV7-8 and TRBJ2-1, with 7 nucleotides matching TRBD1. Looked up from germline, CDR1 is SGHVS and CDR2 is FQNEAQ. The CDR3 loop spans 20 amino acids. After removal of 0 bases from V and 4 bases from J, the junction contained 18 bases not matched to a gene. Written as DNA, the CDR3 is TGTGCCAGCAGCTTAGCTTTGGACAGGCCTAGGCAGGATCCGTACAATGAGCAGTTCTTC. It translates to CASSLALDRPRQDPYNEQFF. The full variable domain, with the rest looked up from reference TRBV7-8 and TRBJ2-1, is GAGVSQSPRYKVAKRGQDVALRCDPISGHVSLFWYQQALGQGPEFLTYFQNEAQLDKSGLPSDRFFAERPEGSVSTLKIQRTQQEDSAVYLCASSLALDRPRQDPYNEQFFGPGTRLTVL.

J is TRBJ2-1 and V is TRBV7-3, with 11 bases lining up with TRBD2. Germline CDR1 and CDR2: SGHTA and FQGTGA. With 5 bases clipped from V and 9 bases from J, the junction kept 6 bases outside the gene matches. The CDR3 runs 14 residues. The CDR3 reads CASSKGLAVGEQFF. CDR3 sequence (DNA): TGTGCCAGCAGCAAGGGACTAGCGGTCGGTGAGCAGTTCTTC.

This sequence joins TRBV28 and TRBJ2-1, with 7 nucleotides matching TRBD2. This CDR3 is built from 16 residues. V trimming: 4 bases; J trimming: 4 bases; junction bases outside the gene matches: 10. Germline V gene sequence: CDR1 MDHEN, CDR2 SYDVKM. CDR3 DNA sequence: TGTGCCAGCAGTTCGGATGGGAGGGCGCAGTACAATGAGCAGTTCTTC. This gives the protein CASSSDGRAQYNEQFF. The complete variable domain, with remaining parts taken from reference TRBV28 and TRBJ2-1, reads DVKVTQSSRYLVKRTGEKVFLECVQDMDHENMFWYRQDPGLGLRLIYFSYDVKMKEKGDIPEGYSVSREKKERFSLILESASTNQTSMYLCASSSDGRAQYNEQFFGPGTRLTVL.

This clone occurred once. The chain carries TRBV2 and TRBJ1-4; D perhaps matches TRBD1 (6 bases). Per germline, CDR1 SNHLY and CDR2 FYNNEI. The CDR3 length is 14 residues. The germline V and J ends were trimmed by 6 bases and 2 bases, with 10 bases remaining between them. CDR3 in DNA: TGTGCCAGCAGGCAGGGGACTACTAATGAAAAACTGTTTTTT. Encoded protein: CASRQGTTNEKLFF.

The chain combines TRBV7-3 with TRBJ1-1, with D uncertain. The V and J ends lost 3 bases and 1 base respectively, with 9 bases between them. The CDR3 extends over 14 amino acids. Per germline, CDR1 SGHTA and CDR2 FQGTGA. In nucleotides, the CDR3 is TGTGCCAGCAGCTTCGGACCTTCGAACACTGAAGCTTTCTTT. This translates into CASSFGPSNTEAFF. The full variable domain, its missing parts supplied by reference TRBV7-3 and TRBJ1-1, is GAGVSQTPSNKVTEKGKYVELRCDPISGHTALYWYRQSLGQGPEFLIYFQGTGAADDSGLPNDRFFAVRPEGSVSTLKIQRTERGDSAVYLCASSFGPSNTEAFFGQGTRLTVV.

V usage is TRBV5-1 and J usage is TRBJ2-7, with D perhaps TRBD1 (6 bases). The V end lost 1 base, the J end lost 1 base, and 12 bases lay between the germline ends. CDR3 length: 15 residues. CDR1 is SGHRS and CDR2 is YFSETQ in the germline V gene. CDR3 amino acids: CASSLTWGPSYEQYF. In DNA, the CDR3 is TGCGCCAGCAGCTTGACTTGGGGGCCATCCTACGAGCAGTACTTC.

The chain employs TRBV19 and TRBJ1-1; tentative D call: TRBD1 (5 bases). Per the germline V gene, CDR1 is LNHDA and CDR2 is SQIVND (reference sequence). V lost 1 base and J lost 5, with 8 bases in between. This CDR3 spans 13 amino acids. The CDR3 region is CASSIVGGTEAFF. For the CDR3, the DNA is TGTGCCAGTAGTATAGTTGGGGGGACTGAAGCTTTCTTT.

V usage is TRBV9 and J usage is TRBJ1-5, with TRBD1 identical over 11 bases. This CDR3 has 16 amino acids. Per the germline V gene, CDR1 is SGDLS and CDR2 is YYNGEE. V lost 0 bases and J lost 5; bases outside the gene matches: 4. DNA for the CDR3: TGTGCCAGCAGCGTAGGCGGGACAGGGGGAGATCAGCCCCAGCATTTT. This gives the protein CASSVGGTGGDQPQHF.

The V call is TRBV28, the J call TRBJ1-1; the match to TRBD1 covers 8 bases. The CDR3 has 15 residues. Germline CDR1 MDHEN, CDR2 SYDVKM. Unmatched junction bases numbered 11, after V lost 5 bases and J lost 6 bases. The CDR3 DNA is TGTGCCAGCAGTCTAAGAAACCAGGGGGCACCTGAAGCTTTCTTT. It specifies CASSLRNQGAPEAFF. The full variable domain, in which reference TRBV28 and TRBJ1-1 provide the parts outside the CDR3, is DVKVTQSSRYLVKRTGEKVFLECVQDMDHENMFWYRQDPGLGLRLIYFSYDVKMKEKGDIPEGYSVSREKKERFSLILESASTNQTSMYLCASSLRNQGAPEAFFGQGTRLTVV.

CDR3 amino acids: CASTLAGGYEQYF. CDR3 in DNA: TGCGCCAGCACGCTAGCGGGAGGCTACGAGCAGTACTTC. The chain has TRBV10-2 and TRBJ2-7; 11 bases match TRBD2. Germline V gene sequence: CDR1 WSHSY, CDR2 SAAADI. The CDR3 is 13 amino acids. V lost 7 bases and J lost 3; bases outside the gene matches: 2.